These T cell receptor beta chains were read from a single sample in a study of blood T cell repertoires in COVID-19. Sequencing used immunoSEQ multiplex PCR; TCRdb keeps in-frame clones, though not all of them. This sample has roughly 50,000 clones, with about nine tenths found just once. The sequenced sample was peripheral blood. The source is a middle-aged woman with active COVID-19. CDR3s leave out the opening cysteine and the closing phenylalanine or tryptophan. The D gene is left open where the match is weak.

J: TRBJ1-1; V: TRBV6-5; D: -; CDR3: ASTRGGQEAF
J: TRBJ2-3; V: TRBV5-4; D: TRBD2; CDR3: ASGSGGRTDTQY
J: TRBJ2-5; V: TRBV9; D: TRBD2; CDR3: ASSAGLAGRLNQETQY
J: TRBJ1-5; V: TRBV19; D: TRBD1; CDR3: ASSIGGTGGQPQH
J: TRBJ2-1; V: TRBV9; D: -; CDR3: ASSVGSGSARRREQF
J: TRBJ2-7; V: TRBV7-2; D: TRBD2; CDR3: ASSLRSGGAGEQY
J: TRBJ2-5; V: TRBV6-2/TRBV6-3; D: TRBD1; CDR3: ASSYSGQGRWETQY
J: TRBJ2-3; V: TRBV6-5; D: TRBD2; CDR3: ASSYSGGAVDTQY
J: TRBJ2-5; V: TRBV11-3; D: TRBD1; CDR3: ASSSRTGGVGETQY
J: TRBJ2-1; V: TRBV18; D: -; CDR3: ASSPGGARRNEQF
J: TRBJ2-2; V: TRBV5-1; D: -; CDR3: ASSLLSGEGLGELF
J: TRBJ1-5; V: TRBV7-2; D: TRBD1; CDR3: ASSLRTGVQPQH
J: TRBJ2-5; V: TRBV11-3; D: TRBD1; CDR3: ASSAPGTGGKTQY
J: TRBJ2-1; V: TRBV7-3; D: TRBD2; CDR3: ASSLITPSGGADEQF
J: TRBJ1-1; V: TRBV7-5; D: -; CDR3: ARSLERGPLNTEAF
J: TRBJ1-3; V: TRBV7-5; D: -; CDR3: ARSLGGTAKYTDSGNTIY
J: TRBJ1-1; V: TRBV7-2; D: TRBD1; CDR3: ASSLKTTGTGTTEAF
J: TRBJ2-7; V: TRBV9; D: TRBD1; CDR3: ASSVGGTGSYEQY
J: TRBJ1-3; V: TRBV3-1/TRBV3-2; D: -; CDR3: ASSQDQGRNTIY
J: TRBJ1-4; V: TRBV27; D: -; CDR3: ASSLSRATNEKLF
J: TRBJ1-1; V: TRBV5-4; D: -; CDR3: ASSLDSNTEAF
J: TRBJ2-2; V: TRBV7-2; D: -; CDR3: ASSLAGGIFGGELF
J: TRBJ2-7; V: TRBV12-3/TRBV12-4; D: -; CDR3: ASSLLSYEQY
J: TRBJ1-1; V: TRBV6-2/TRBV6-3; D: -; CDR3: ASSYEGDTEAF
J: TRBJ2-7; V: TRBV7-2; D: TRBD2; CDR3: ASSLDGGGAREQY
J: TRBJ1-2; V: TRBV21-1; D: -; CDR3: ASRLRGTHYGYT
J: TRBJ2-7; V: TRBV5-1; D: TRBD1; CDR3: ASSLGGTVSYEQY
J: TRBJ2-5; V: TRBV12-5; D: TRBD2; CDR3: ASGISGGVETQY
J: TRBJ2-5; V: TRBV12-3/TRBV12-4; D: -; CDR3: ASSYRETQY
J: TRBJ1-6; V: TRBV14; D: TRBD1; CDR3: ASSQQGQALNNSPLH
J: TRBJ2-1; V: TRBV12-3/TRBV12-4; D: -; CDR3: ASSAGQGLLYF
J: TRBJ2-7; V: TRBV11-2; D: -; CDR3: ASSLVQGSEQY
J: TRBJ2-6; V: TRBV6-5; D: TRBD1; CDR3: ASMSGGAGANVLT
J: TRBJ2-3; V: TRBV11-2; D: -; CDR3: ASADSVTLGADTQY
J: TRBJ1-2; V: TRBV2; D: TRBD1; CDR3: ASNRRDRGSYT
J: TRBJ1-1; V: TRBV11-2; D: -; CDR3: ASSLEGTYNTEAF
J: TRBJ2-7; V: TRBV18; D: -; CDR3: ASSPLTNEQY
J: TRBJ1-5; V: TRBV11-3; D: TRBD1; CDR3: ASSLRGQRSNQPQH
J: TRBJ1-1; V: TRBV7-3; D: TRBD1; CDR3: ASSLKSTGVLRNTEAF
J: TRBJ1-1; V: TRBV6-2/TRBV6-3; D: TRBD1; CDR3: ASSWVDRLEAF
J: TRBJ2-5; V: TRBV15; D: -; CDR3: ATSPQGLKETQY
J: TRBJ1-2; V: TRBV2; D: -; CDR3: ASRQVRGLLGYT
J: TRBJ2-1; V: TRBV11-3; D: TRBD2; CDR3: ASSLTSGAYNEQF
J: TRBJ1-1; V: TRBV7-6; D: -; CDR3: ASSLMPGAEAF
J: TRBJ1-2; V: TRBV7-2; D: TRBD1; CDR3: ASSLETGVLNGYT
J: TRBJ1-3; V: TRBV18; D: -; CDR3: ASSPQTEANTIY
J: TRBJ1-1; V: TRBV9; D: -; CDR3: ASGVGANTEAF
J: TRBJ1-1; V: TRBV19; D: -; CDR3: ASSSVGGLNTEAF
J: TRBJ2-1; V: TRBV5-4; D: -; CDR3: ASSPQDSYNEQF
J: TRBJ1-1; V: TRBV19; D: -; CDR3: ASSTRTVEAF
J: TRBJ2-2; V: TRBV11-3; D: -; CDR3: ASSLQGTGELF
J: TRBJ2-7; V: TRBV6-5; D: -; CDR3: ASSLGGAGEQY
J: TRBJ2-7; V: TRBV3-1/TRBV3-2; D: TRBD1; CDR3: ASSQDGTGVEQY
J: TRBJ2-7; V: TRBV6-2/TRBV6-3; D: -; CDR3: ASSDSYEQY